This note documents a single TCR beta chain sequence. Repertoires were generated with immunoSEQ multiplex PCR, while TCRdb's copy carries only in-frame clones and drops some. Of just over 300,000 clones in the sample, roughly 89% were seen once. This specimen comes from a study of blood T cell repertoires in COVID-19. The wider study: COVID-19 samples from acute and convalescent phases originated in the United States, Italy and Spain.

Seattle cases were enrolled at active infection and followed longitudinally. The CDR3 has 13 residues. Trimming removed 6 bases at V and 3 bases at J, with 11 bases between. Germline values: CDR1 SNHLY, CDR2 FYNNEI. Sequencing was carried out using peripheral blood. This chain links TRBV2 with TRBJ2-5; tentatively, D is TRBD2 (7 bases). This clonotype originated in a woman aged 25 to 45 with COVID-19, enrolled during active disease. CDR3 in amino acids: CASSVGGEETQYF. CDR3 bases: TGTGCCAGCAGCGTAGGGGGGGAAGAGACCCAGTACTTC.